Listed here are 18 T cell receptor beta chains from one sample, sequenced in a study of T cell responses to AZD1222 COVID-19 vaccine (dated by TCRdb to about 2021). This specimen's time point label, interpreted: baseline before first vaccination. Libraries came from the immunoSEQ multiplex PCR assay. The table was pulled from immuneACCESS by TCRdb, which kept in-frame rearrangements only. Such tables lose some clones; where checked, under half of the loss comes from unresolved V genes, and the rest has no known cause. The sample data list more than 95,000 clones, and around nine tenths of these were observed just once. The ten largest clonotypes hold 7.2% of the sample. The source was peripheral blood, collected on day 0 of AZD1222 vaccination. The source is an adult in good health.

As for this clone: The sample carries other DNA sequences with the same CDR3. This chain joins TRBV5-1 and TRBJ2-1; TRBD2 agrees at 8 bases. The V gene's germline CDR1 is SGHRS and CDR2 YFSETQ. The CDR3 is made up of 15 amino acids. V shed 2 bases and J 0 bases; nucleotides not matched to a gene: 1. DNA of the CDR3: TGCGCCAGCAGCTTAACTAGCGGCTCCTACAATGAGCAGTTCTTC. Protein product: CASSLTSGSYNEQFF.

The V gene is TRBV7-2, the J gene TRBJ2-5; D is perhaps TRBD2 (6 bases). Per the germline V gene, CDR1 is SGHTA and CDR2 is FQGNSA. Deletions cut 4 bases from V and 5 bases from J, with 20 bases between. The CDR3 length is 16 residues. CDR3 protein: CASSSGPGEGQETQYF. The CDR3, as DNA: TGTGCCAGCAGCTCAGGGCCGGGAGAGGGTCAGGAGACCCAGTACTTC.

The chain has TRBV9 and TRBJ1-3; 10 nucleotides align to TRBD1. Germline V gene sequence: CDR1 SGDLS, CDR2 YYNGEE. The CDR3 runs to 17 residues. V trimming: 3 bases; J trimming: 2 bases; junction bases outside the gene matches: 8. The CDR3, as DNA: TGTGCCAGCAGCGCGAGGATTGACAGGGGGCCTGGAAACACCATATATTTT. It translates to CASSARIDRGPGNTIYF.

This clone was observed a single time. The CDR3 reads CAISDQGALTEAFF. In nucleotides, the CDR3 is TGTGCCATCAGTGACCAGGGGGCTTTGACTGAAGCTTTCTTT. This sequence joins TRBV10-3 and TRBJ1-1, with TRBD1 matching 8 bases. Trimming took 3 bases from V and 5 from J; bases not matched to a gene: 5. CDR1 is ENHRY, CDR2 SYGVKD, per germline. The CDR3 is 14 amino acids.

The gene calls are TRBV5-1 and TRBJ2-1; 11 positions match TRBD2. The CDR3 runs to 18 residues. Germline loops: CDR1 SGHRS, CDR2 YFSETQ. The ends lost 0 bases at V and 3 bases at J; junction bases unmatched: 8. CDR3 protein: CASSLVPPGLADYNEQFF. The CDR3 DNA follows: TGCGCCAGCAGCTTGGTCCCTCCGGGACTAGCGGACTACAATGAGCAGTTCTTC.

The rearrangement links TRBV3-1 (or the pseudogene TRBV3-2) to TRBJ2-3, with D unresolved. V dropped 0 bases and J dropped 5 bases, with 12 bases sitting between them. There are 15 residues in the CDR3. In germline, CDR1 is LGHDT, CDR2 YNNKEL (reference sequence). The CDR3 DNA is TGTGCCAGCAGCCAAGATCCCGGTTCCGTAGATACGCAGTATTTT. It is translated as CASSQDPGSVDTQYF.

V usage is TRBV11-2 and J usage is TRBJ1-1, with 7 bases that match TRBD1. The CDR3 has 17 residues. In germline, CDR1 is SGHAT, CDR2 FQNNGV. The V and J ends lost 5 bases and 5 bases, in that order; junction bases with no gene match: 17. This chain's CDR3 is CASSRRDSGTDKTEAFF. The CDR3 DNA is TGTGCCAGCAGCCGCCGGGACAGCGGGACGGATAAGACTGAAGCTTTCTTT. Variable domain in full (rest from reference TRBV11-2 and TRBJ1-1): EAGVAQSPRYKIIEKRQSVAFWCNPISGHATLYWYQQILGQGPKLLIQFQNNGVVDDSQLPKDRFSAERLKGVDSTLKIQPAKLEDSAVYLCASSRRDSGTDKTEAFFGQGTRLTVV.

The chain uses TRBV5-4 and TRBJ1-1, with 9 bases lining up with TRBD1. J was trimmed by 8 bases and V by 4 bases; bases with no gene match: 12. The CDR3 runs 15 residues. Germline-derived CDR1 and CDR2 are SGHNT and YYREEE (reference sequence). CDR3 residues: CASSGGGQGTPEAFF. The CDR3 DNA is TGTGCCAGCAGCGGGGGGGGACAGGGAACACCCGAAGCTTTCTTT.

This chain links TRBV29-1 with TRBJ1-5; a possible D gene is TRBD1 (5 bases). The ends were cut back, 3 bases at V and 2 bases at J, with 8 bases in the middle. The germline gives CDR1 SQVTM, CDR2 ANQGSEA. The CDR3 runs to 13 residues. CDR3 region: CSVEVQGNQPQHF. In DNA form, the CDR3 reads TGCAGCGTTGAGGTACAGGGCAATCAGCCCCAGCATTTT.

This chain connects TRBV11-1 to TRBJ2-1; 7 nucleotides agree with TRBD2. Germline V CDR1 and CDR2: SGHAT, FQDESV (reference sequence). V dropped 3 bases and J dropped 15; count of bases not matched to a gene: 5. The CDR3 contains 11 residues. The CDR3: CASSFGLGLFF. In DNA form, the CDR3 reads TGTGCCAGCAGCTTCGGACTAGGGCTGTTCTTC.

The CDR3 protein is CASSVVSWLDNEQFF. The CDR3 DNA is TGTGCCAGCAGCGTAGTATCATGGCTTGACAATGAGCAGTTCTTC. This rearrangement joins TRBV9 to TRBJ2-1; D gene ambiguous. CDR3 length: 15 amino acids. V dropped 0 bases and J dropped 5 bases, with 12 bases sitting between them. CDR1 is SGDLS, CDR2 YYNGEE, per germline.

The CDR3 coding sequence is TGTGCCAGCAGTTACGCAGCAGGGAACTTGGGCACCTTC. It encodes CASSYAAGNLGTF. This chain joins TRBV6-5 and TRBJ1-2, with a weak D call TRBD1 (5 bases). Germline lookup yields CDR1 MNHEY and CDR2 SVGAGI. V lost 2 bases and J 13 bases, leaving 17 bases between the germline ends. The CDR3 runs 13 residues.

The genes are TRBV7-9 and TRBJ1-4; 7 bases match TRBD1. Germline values: CDR1 SEHNR, CDR2 FQNEAQ (reference sequence). CDR3 length: 14 residues. V lost 1 base, J lost 6 bases, and 2 bases stayed unmatched. This chain's CDR3 is CASSLVQGDEKLFF. DNA for the CDR3: TGTGCCAGCAGCTTAGTGCAGGGGGATGAAAAACTGTTTTTT.

The chain employs TRBV9 and TRBJ2-1, with TRBD2 matching 12 bases. The germline V gene encodes CDR1 SGDLS and CDR2 YYNGEE. J gave up 4 bases and V 0 bases, and 5 bases lay outside the gene matches. This CDR3 spans 17 amino acids. In DNA form, the CDR3 reads TGTGCCAGCAGCGTAGGACTAGCGGGAGTTCCTTACAATGAGCAGTTCTTC. Protein sequence: CASSVGLAGVPYNEQFF.

The chain recombines TRBV5-8 with TRBJ1-5, with D hard to call. Trimming took 1 base from V and 6 from J, leaving 5 bases between them. Germline V gene lookup returns CDR1 SGHTS and CDR2 YDEGEE. The CDR3 is 12 residues long. CDR3 nucleotide sequence: TGTGCCAGCAGCTTGTTTAGTCAGCCCCAGCATTTT. Amino acids: CASSLFSQPQHF.

V gene TRBV10-2 combines with J gene TRBJ2-3; D is possibly TRBD2 (5 bases). The CDR3 length is 12 residues. Germline V gives CDR1 WSHSY, CDR2 SAAADI. V lost 4 bases, J lost 6 bases, and 8 bases lay in between. The CDR3 loop reads CASSGGWDTQYF. In nucleotides, the CDR3 is TGCGCCAGCAGTGGAGGGTGGGATACGCAGTATTTT.

The DNA for the CDR3 is TGTGCCAGCACTTCGGGAGAAGCCGGTGAAAAACTGTTTTTT. Translation: CASTSGEAGEKLFF. The V gene is TRBV2, the J gene TRBJ1-4; the D is unclear. Germline V lookup: CDR1 SNHLY, CDR2 FYNNEI. Trimming cost V 7 bases and J 7 bases, with 16 bases left between them. The CDR3 spans 14 residues.

J is TRBJ2-1 and V is TRBV6-5, with 10 bases aligning to TRBD1. The germline gives CDR1 MNHEY, CDR2 SVGAGI. V lost 0 bases and J lost 8; bases outside the gene matches: 7. The length of the CDR3 is 16 residues. The DNA of the CDR3 is TGTGCCAGCAGTTACTCGGTAGGACAGGGGGGGGATGAGCAGTTCTTC. Its translation is CASSYSVGQGGDEQFF.